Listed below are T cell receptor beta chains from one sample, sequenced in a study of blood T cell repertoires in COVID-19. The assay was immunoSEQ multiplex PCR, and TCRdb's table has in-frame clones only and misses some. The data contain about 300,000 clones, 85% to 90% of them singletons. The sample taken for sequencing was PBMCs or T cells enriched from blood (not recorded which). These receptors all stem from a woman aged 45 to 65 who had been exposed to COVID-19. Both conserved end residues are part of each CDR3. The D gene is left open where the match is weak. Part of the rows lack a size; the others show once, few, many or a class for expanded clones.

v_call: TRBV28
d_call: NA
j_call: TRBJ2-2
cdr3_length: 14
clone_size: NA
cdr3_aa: CASSSTGTGGELFF
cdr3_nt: TGTGCCAGCAGTTCGACAGGAACTGGCGGGGAGCTGTTTTTT

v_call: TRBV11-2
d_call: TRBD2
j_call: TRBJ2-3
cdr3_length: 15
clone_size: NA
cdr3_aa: CASSLVSGGADTQYF
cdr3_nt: TGTGCCAGCAGCTTAGTTAGCGGGGGGGCAGATACGCAGTATTTT

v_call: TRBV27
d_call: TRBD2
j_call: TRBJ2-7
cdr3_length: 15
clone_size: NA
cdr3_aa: CASSLGTGGSYEQYF
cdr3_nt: TGTGCCAGCAGTCTAGGAACGGGGGGGTCCTACGAGCAGTACTTC

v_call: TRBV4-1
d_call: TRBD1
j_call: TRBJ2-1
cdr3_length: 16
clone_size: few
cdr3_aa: CASSQDHGTGGFEQFF
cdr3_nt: TGCGCCAGCAGCCAAGATCACGGGACAGGGGGCTTTGAGCAGTTCTTC

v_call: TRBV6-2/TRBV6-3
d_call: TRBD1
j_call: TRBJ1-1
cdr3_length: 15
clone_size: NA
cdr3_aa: CASSYRGQQNTEAFF
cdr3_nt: TGTGCCAGCAGTTATCGGGGACAGCAGAACACTGAAGCTTTCTTT

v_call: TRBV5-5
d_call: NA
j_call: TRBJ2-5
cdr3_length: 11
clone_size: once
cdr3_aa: CASSLVEIQYF
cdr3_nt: TGTGCCAGCAGCTTGGTTGAGATCCAGTACTTC

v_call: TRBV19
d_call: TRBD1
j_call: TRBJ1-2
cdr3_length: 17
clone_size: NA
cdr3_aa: CASYTGTGLRDFYGYTF
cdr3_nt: TGTGCCTCCTACACCGGGACAGGGCTGCGAGACTTTTATGGCTACACCTTC

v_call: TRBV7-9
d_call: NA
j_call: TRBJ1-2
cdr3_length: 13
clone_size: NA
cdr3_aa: CASSRSQNYGYTF
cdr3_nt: TGTGCCAGCAGCCGCTCACAAAACTATGGCTACACCTTC

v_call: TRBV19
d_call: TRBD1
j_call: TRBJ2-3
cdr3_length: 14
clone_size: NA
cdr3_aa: CASRTGGGTDTQYF
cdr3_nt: TGTGCCAGTAGAACAGGGGGCGGAACAGATACGCAGTATTTT

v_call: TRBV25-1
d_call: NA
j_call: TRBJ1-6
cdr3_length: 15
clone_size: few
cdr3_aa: CASSEFREEYSPLHF
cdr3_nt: TGTGCCAGCAGTGAATTCCGGGAGGAGTATTCACCCCTCCACTTT

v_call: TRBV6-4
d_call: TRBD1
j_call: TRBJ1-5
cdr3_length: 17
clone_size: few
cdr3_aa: CASSDSGDRILGQPQHF
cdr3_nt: TGTGCCAGCAGTGACTCGGGGGACAGGATATTGGGTCAGCCCCAGCATTTT

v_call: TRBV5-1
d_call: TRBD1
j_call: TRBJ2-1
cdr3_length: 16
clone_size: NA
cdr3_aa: CASSLAPGQGNNEQFF
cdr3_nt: TGCGCCAGCAGCTTGGCCCCTGGACAGGGTAATAATGAGCAGTTCTTC

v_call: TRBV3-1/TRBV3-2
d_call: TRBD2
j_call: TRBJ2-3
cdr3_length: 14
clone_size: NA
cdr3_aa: CASSPGTTPDTQYF
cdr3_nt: TGTGCCAGCAGCCCAGGGACTACCCCGGATACGCAGTATTTT

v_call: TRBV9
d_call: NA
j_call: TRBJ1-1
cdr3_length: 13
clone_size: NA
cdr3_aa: CASSVVFGSEAFF
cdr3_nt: TGTGCCAGCAGCGTAGTGTTCGGGTCTGAAGCTTTCTTT

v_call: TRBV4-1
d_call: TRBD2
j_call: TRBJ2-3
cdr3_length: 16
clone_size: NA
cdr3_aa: CASSQDDAGVTDTQYF
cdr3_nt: TGCGCCAGCAGCCAAGATGACGCGGGGGTAACAGATACGCAGTATTTT

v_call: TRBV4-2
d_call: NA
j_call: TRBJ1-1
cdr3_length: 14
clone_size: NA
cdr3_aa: CASSQDSVNTEAFF
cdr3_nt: TGTGCCAGCAGCCAAGATTCCGTGAACACTGAAGCTTTCTTT

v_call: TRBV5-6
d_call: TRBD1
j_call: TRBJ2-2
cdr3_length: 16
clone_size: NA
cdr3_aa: CASSFRTGSNTGELFF
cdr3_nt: TGTGCCAGCAGCTTCAGGACAGGCTCGAACACCGGGGAGCTGTTTTTT

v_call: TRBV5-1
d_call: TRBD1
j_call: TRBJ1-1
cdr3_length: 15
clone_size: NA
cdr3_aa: CASSWTGFGNTEAFF
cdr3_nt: TGCGCCAGCAGCTGGACAGGGTTTGGGAACACTGAAGCTTTCTTT

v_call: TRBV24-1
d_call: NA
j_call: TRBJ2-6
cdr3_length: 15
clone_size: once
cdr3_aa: CATSDSRAGANVLTF
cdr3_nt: TGTGCCACCAGTGATTCCAGGGCTGGGGCCAACGTCCTGACTTTC

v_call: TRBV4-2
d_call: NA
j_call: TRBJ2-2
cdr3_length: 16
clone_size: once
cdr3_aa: CASSLEAGGNTGELFF
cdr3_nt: TGTGCCAGCAGCCTCGAGGCCGGCGGGAACACCGGGGAGCTGTTTTTT

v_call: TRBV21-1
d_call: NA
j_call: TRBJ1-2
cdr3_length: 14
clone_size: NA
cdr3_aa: CASSKSQETGGYTF
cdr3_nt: TGTGCCAGCAGCAAATCACAGGAGACGGGTGGCTACACCTTC

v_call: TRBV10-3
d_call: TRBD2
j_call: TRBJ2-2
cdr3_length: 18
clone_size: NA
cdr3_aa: CAISAGLAGVTNTGELFF
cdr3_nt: TGTGCCATCTCGGCCGGACTAGCGGGGGTCACGAACACCGGGGAGCTGTTTTTT

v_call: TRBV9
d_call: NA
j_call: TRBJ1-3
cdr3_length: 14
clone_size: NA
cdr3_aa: CASSVDSSGNTIYF
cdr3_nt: TGTGCCAGCAGCGTAGACAGTTCTGGAAACACCATATATTTT

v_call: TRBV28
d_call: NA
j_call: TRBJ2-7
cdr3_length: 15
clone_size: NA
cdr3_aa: CASSPLDSDRGEQYF
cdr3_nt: TGTGCCAGCAGTCCCCTGGACAGCGACCGCGGCGAGCAGTACTTC

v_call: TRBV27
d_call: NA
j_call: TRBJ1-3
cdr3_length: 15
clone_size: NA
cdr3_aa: CASSWQGVDSFPIYF
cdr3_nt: TGTGCCAGCAGTTGGCAGGGTGTTGATAGTTTCCCCATATATTTT

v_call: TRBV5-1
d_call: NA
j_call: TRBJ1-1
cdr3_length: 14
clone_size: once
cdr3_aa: CASSSTGGNTEAFF
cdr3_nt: TGCGCCAGCAGCTCGACAGGCGGGAACACTGAAGCTTTCTTT

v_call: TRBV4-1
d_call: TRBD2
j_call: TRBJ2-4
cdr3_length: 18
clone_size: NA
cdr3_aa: CASSPGLAGGLAKNIQYF
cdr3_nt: TGCGCCAGCAGCCCAGGACTAGCGGGGGGCCTAGCCAAAAACATTCAGTACTTC

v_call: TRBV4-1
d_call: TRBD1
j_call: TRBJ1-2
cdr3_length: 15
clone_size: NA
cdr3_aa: CASSQAWDRGYGYTF
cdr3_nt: TGCGCCAGCAGCCAAGCCTGGGACAGGGGTTATGGCTACACCTTC

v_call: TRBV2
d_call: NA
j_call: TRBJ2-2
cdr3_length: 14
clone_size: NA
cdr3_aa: CASNRGQGTGELFF
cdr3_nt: TGTGCCAGCAACCGGGGCCAGGGGACCGGGGAGCTGTTTTTT

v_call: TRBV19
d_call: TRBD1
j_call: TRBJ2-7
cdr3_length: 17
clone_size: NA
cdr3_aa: CASSRTPSGTGVGEQYF
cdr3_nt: TGTGCCAGTAGTAGGACCCCATCCGGGACAGGGGTCGGCGAGCAGTACTTC

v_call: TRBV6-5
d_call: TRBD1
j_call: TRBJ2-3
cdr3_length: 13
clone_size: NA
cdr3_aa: CASSTGDTDTQYF
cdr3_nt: TGTGCCAGCTCAACAGGGGACACAGATACGCAGTATTTT

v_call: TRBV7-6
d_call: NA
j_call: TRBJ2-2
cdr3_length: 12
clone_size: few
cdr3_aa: CASSSQTGELFF
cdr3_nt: TGTGCCAGCAGCTCCCAAACCGGGGAGCTGTTTTTT

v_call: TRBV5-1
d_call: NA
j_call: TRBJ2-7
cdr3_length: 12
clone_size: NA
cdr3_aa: CASKGVPYEQYF
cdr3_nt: TGCGCCAGCAAGGGGGTTCCCTACGAGCAGTACTTC

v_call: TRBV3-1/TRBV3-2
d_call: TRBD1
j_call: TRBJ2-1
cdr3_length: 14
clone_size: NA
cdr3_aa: CASSQRDRVNEQFF
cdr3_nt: TGTGCCAGCAGCCAGCGGGACAGGGTCAATGAGCAGTTCTTC

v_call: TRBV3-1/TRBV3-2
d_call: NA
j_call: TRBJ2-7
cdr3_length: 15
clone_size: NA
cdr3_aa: CASSQDLGRVEEQYF
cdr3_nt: TGTGCCAGCAGCCAAGATCTAGGCAGGGTGGAAGAGCAGTACTTC

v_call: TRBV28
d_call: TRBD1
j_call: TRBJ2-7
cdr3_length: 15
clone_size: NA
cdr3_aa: CASHYSGTGAYEQYF
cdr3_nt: TGTGCCAGCCATTACTCCGGGACAGGGGCCTACGAGCAGTACTTC

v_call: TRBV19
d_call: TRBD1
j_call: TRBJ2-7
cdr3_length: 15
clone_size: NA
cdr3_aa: CASTATGGDSYEQYF
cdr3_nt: TGTGCCAGTACCGCGACAGGGGGCGACTCCTACGAGCAGTACTTC

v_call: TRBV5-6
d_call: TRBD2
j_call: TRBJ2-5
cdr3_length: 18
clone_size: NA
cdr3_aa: CASSLGPPAGGGQETQYF
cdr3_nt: TGTGCCAGCAGCTTGGGTCCCCCAGCGGGGGGGGGACAAGAGACCCAGTACTTC

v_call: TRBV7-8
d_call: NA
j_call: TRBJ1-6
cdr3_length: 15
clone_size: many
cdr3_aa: CASSLDEGVWSPLHF
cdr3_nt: TGTGCCAGCAGCTTAGATGAGGGAGTGTGGTCACCCCTCCACTTT

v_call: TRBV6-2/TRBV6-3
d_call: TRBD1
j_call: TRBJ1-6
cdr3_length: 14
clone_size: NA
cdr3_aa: CASSTGTGISPLHF
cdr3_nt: TGTGCCAGCAGCACCGGGACAGGGATTTCACCCCTCCACTTT

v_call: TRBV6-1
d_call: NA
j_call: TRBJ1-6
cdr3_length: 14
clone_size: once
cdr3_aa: CASSEYRVGSPLHF
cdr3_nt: TGTGCCAGCAGTGAATACAGGGTAGGGTCACCCCTCCACTTT